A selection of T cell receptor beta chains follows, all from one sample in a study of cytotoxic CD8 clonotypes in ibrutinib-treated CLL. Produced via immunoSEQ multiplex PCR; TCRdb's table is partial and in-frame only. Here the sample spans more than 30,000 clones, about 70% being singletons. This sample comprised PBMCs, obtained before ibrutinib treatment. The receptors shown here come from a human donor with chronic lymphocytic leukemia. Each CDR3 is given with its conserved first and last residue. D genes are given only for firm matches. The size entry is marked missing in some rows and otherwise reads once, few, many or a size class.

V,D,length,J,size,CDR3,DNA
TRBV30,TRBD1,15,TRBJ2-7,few,CAWSPLGQGIVEQYF,TGTGCCTGGAGTCCTCTGGGACAGGGGATAGTCGAGCAGTACTTC
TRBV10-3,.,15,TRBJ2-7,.,CAISLRASEAYEQYF,TGTGCCATCAGCCTGAGGGCTAGCGAAGCCTACGAGCAGTACTTC
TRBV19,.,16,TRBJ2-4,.,CASSSGLGHNKNIQYF,TGTGCCAGTAGTTCTGGGTTGGGCCACAATAAAAACATTCAGTACTTC
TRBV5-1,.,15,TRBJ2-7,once,CASSWGERSSYEQYF,TGCGCCAGCAGCTGGGGGGAGAGGAGCTCCTACGAGCAGTACTTC
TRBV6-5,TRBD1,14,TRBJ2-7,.,CASSRGTGRYEQYF,TGTGCCAGCAGTCGCGGGACAGGGAGATACGAGCAGTACTTC
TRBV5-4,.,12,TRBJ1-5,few,CASSLASGPQHF,TGTGCCAGCAGCTTGGCCTCAGGGCCCCAGCATTTT
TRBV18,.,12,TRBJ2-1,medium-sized,CASSPSEHEQFF,TGTGCCAGCTCACCGTCGGAACATGAGCAGTTCTTC
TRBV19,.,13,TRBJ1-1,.,CASSIDGGTEAFF,TGTGCCAGTAGTATAGATGGGGGCACTGAAGCTTTCTTT
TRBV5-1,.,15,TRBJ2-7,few,CASSLSSVPPYEQYF,TGCGCCAGCAGCTTATCTAGCGTGCCACCCTACGAGCAGTACTTC
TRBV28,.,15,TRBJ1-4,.,CASSLQGPPNEKLFF,TGTGCCAGCAGTTTGCAGGGGCCTCCTAATGAAAAACTGTTTTTT
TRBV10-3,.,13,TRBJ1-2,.,CAISESREIGYTF,TGTGCCATCAGTGAGTCCAGGGAAATTGGCTACACCTTC
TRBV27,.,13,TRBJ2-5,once,CASSPKWGETQYF,TGTGCCAGCAGTCCCAAATGGGGAGAGACCCAGTACTTC
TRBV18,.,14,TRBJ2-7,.,CASSLSDSTYEQYF,TGTGCCAGCTCACTCTCGGACAGTACCTACGAGCAGTACTTC
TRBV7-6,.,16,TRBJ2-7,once,CASSLEPGPRTYEQYF,TGTGCCAGCAGCTTAGAACCGGGGCCCCGCACCTACGAGCAGTACTTC
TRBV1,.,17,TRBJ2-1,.,CTSSQDPGTRRNNEQFF,TGCACCAGCAGCCAGGACCCCGGGACAAGAAGGAACAATGAGCAGTTCTTC
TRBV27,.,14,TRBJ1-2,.,CASSLTNSVSGYTF,TGTGCCAGCAGTTTAACGAACAGCGTCAGTGGCTACACCTTC
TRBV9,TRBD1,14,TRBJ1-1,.,CASSVGTGNTEAFF,TGTGCCAGCAGCGTAGGGACAGGGAACACTGAAGCTTTCTTT
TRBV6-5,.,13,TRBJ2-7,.,CASSWGRLYEQYF,TGTGCCAGCAGTTGGGGCAGGCTCTACGAGCAGTACTTC
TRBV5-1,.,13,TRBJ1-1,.,CASSLIMNTEAFF,TGCGCCAGCAGCTTAATCATGAACACTGAAGCTTTCTTT
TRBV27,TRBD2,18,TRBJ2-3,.,CASSLSPGTSGSTDTQYF,TGTGCCAGCAGTTTATCACCCGGGACTAGCGGAAGCACAGATACGCAGTATTTT
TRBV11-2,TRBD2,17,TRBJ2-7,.,CASSLATERGSSYEQYF,TGTGCCAGCAGCTTAGCAACGGAGCGGGGGAGCTCCTACGAGCAGTACTTC
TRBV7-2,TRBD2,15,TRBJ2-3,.,CASSSLAGLTDTQYF,TGTGCCAGCAGTTCCCTAGCGGGACTCACAGATACGCAGTATTTT
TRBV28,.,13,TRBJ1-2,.,CASSLPPAYGYTF,TGTGCCAGCAGTTTACCCCCGGCCTATGGCTACACCTTC
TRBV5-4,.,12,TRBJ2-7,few,CASSSDHYEQYF,TGTGCCAGCAGCTCGGACCACTACGAGCAGTACTTC
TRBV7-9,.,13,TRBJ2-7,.,CASTDTTLTSQYF,TGTGCCAGCACGGACACGACGTTGACTAGTCAGTACTTC
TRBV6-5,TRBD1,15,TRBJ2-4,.,CASSYSSGGRDIQYF,TGTGCCAGCAGTTACTCGTCAGGGGGCAGAGACATTCAGTACTTC
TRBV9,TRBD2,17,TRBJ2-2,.,CASSLGGTSRDTGELFF,TGTGCCAGCAGCCTAGGGGGGACTAGCCGCGACACCGGGGAGCTGTTTTTT
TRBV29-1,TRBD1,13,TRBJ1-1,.,CSVAGTGRSEAFF,TGCAGCGTTGCCGGGACAGGCCGAAGTGAAGCTTTCTTT
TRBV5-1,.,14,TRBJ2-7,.,CASRDGVGIYEQYF,TGCGCCAGCAGAGATGGAGTCGGGATCTACGAGCAGTACTTC
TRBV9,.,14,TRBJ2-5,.,CASSVAAGRETQYF,TGTGCCAGCAGCGTAGCGGCAGGCCGGGAGACCCAGTACTTC
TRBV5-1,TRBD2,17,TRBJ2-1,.,CASSSGTSGASYNEQFF,TGCGCCAGCAGCTCCGGGACTAGCGGGGCCTCCTACAATGAGCAGTTCTTC
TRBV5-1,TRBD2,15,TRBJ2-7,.,CASSQTSGGAVEQYF,TGCGCCAGCAGCCAGACTAGCGGGGGGGCGGTCGAGCAGTACTTC
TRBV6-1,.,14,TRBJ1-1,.,CASSAGRANTEAFF,TGTGCCAGCAGTGCGGGACGGGCGAACACTGAAGCTTTCTTT
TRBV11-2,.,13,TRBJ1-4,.,CASYGATNEKLFF,TGTGCCAGCTATGGGGCAACTAATGAAAAACTGTTTTTT
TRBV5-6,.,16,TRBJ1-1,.,CASSPLDSSGNTEAFF,TGTGCCAGCAGCCCTTTGGACTCCAGCGGGAACACTGAAGCTTTCTTT